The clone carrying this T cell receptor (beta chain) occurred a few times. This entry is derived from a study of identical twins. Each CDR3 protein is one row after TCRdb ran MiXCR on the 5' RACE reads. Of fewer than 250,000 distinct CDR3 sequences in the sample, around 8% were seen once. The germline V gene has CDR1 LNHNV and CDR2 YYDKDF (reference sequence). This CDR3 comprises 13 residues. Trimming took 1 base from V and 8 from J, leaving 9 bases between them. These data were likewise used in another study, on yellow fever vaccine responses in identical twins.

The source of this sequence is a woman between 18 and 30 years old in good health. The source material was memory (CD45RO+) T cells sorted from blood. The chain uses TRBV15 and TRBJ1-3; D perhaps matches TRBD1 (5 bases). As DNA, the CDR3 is TGTGCCACCAGCAGAGGAGACAGATACACCATATATTTT. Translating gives CATSRGDRYTIYF.